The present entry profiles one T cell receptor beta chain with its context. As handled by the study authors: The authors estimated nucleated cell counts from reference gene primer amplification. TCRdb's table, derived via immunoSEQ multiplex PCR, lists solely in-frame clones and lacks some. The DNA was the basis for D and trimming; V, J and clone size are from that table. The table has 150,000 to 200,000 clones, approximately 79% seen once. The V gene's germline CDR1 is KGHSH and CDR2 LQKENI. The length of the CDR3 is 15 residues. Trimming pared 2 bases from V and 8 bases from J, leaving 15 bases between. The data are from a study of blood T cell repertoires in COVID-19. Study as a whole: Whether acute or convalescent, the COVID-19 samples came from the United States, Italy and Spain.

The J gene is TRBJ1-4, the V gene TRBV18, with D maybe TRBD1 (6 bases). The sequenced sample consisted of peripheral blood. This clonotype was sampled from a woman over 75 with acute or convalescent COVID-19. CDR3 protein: CASSPSDRLLEKLFF. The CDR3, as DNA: TGTGCCAGCTCACCAAGTGACAGGCTCTTGGAAAAACTGTTTTTT.